What follows are 4 T cell receptor beta chains derived from one specimen sequenced in a study of blood T cell repertoires in COVID-19. The data were produced by immunoSEQ multiplex PCR, yet TCRdb's version contains in-frame clones alone and is incomplete. Of 150,000 or so clones listed, about four fifths were seen once; the top ten hold 29%. The sample comprised peripheral blood. These receptors originate from a woman in her sixties or seventies with acute or convalescent COVID-19.

The gene calls are TRBV6-5 and TRBJ1-2; 9 positions agree with TRBD1. From germline, CDR1 is MNHEY and CDR2 SVGAGI. The CDR3 runs 15 residues. The V gene end was trimmed by 7 bases and the J gene end by 4 bases; junction bases not matched to a gene: 10. CDR3 amino acids: CASKPVGQGTYGYTF. CDR3 sequence (DNA): TGTGCCAGCAAACCAGTGGGACAGGGAACCTATGGCTACACCTTC.

This chain joins TRBV11-2 and TRBJ1-6; 9 positions agree with TRBD1. Germline V CDR1 and CDR2: SGHAT, FQNNGV. After removal of 3 bases from V and 7 bases from J, the junction contained 1 base not matched to a gene. The CDR3 runs to 14 residues. CDR3 protein: CASSLTGGNSPLHF. As DNA, the CDR3 is TGTGCCAGCAGCTTGACAGGGGGAAATTCACCCCTCCACTTT.

About this clone itself: A junction end diverges from the germline sequence, so it may reflect a read error. The rearrangement links TRBV2 to TRBJ2-1; 8 bases match TRBD2. CDR1 and CDR2 (germline): SNHLY, FYNNEI. CDR3 length equals 15 residues. The CDR3 nucleotides are TGTGCCTGCAGTGAACGGGGGGGCGTTTACAATGAGCAGTTCTTC. Residues: CACSERGGVYNEQFF.

The V gene is TRBV10-3, the J gene TRBJ1-6; 8 bases match TRBD1. The CDR3 length is 16 residues. J lost 6 bases, V lost 0 bases, and 4 bases had no gene match. Germline lookup yields CDR1 ENHRY and CDR2 SYGVKD. CDR3 protein: CAISESEGQGNSPLHF. The DNA for the CDR3 is TGTGCCATCAGTGAGTCAGAAGGACAGGGTAATTCACCCCTCCACTTT.